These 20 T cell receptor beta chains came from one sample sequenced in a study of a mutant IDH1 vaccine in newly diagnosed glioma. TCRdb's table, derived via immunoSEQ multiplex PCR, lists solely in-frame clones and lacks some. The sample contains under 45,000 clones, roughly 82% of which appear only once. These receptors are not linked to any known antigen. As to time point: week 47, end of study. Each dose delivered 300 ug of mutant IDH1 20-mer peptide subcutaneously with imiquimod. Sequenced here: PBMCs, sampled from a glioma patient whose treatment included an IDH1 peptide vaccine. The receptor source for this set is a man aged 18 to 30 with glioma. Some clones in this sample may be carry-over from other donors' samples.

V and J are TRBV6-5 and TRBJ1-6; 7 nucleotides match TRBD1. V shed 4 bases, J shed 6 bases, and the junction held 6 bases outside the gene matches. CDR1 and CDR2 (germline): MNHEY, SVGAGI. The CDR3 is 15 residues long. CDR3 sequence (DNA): TGTGCCAGCAGTTTTCGCCGGGACAGTAATTCACCCCTCCACTTT. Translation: CASSFRRDSNSPLHF.

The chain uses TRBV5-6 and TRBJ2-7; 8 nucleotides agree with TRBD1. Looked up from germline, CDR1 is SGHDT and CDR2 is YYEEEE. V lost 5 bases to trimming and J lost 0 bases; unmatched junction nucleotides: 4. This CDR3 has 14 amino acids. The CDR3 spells CASSRDRNSYEQYF. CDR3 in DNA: TGTGCCAGCAGTCGGGACAGGAACTCCTACGAGCAGTACTTC.

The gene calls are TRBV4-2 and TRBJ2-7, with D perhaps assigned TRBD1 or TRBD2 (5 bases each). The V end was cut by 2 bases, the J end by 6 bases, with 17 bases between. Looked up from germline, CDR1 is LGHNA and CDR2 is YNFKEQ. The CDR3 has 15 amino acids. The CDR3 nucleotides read TGTGCCAGCAGCCAAAGTTCGGGGCGCTCACGCGAGCAGTACTTC. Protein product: CASSQSSGRSREQYF.

CDR3 loop: CASSFRQGGGYTF. The CDR3 bases are TGTGCCAGCAGCTTTAGACAGGGCGGGGGCTACACCTTC. This chain links TRBV7-2 with TRBJ1-2; 7 nucleotides agree with TRBD1. The germline V gene encodes CDR1 SGHTA and CDR2 FQGNSA. V gave up 3 bases and J gave up 8 bases; unmatched junction bases: 6. There are 13 residues in the CDR3.

The CDR3 is CAWTQSAAGGYTF. The CDR3 bases are TGTGCCTGGACCCAATCAGCCGCTGGGGGCTACACCTTC. This chain connects TRBV30 to TRBJ1-2; no reliable D call. This CDR3 comprises 13 residues. V was shortened by 4 bases and J by 8 bases, with 17 bases between the two germline ends. The V gene's germline CDR1 is GTSNPN and CDR2 SVGIG (reference sequence).

The CDR3 nucleotides read TGTGCCAGCAGCTGGACTAGCGGGGACGAGCAGTACTTC. It yields the protein CASSWTSGDEQYF. The rearrangement uses TRBV7-2 and TRBJ2-7; 12 bases are shared with TRBD2. The J segment lost 5 bases and the V segment lost 4 bases, leaving 0 bases of the junction unmatched. Per the germline V gene, CDR1 is SGHTA and CDR2 is FQGNSA. The CDR3 totals 13 residues.

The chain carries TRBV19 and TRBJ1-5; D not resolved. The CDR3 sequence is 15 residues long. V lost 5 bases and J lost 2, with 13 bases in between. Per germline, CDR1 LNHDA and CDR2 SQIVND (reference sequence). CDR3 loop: CASSWGSFGNQPQHF. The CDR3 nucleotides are TGTGCCAGTAGTTGGGGTTCGTTTGGCAATCAGCCCCAGCATTTT. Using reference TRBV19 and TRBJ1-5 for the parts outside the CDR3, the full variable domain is DGGITQSPKYLFRKEGQNVTLSCEQNLNHDAMYWYRQDPGQGLRLIYYSQIVNDFQKGDIAEGYSVSREKKESFPLTVTSAQKNPTAFYLCASSWGSFGNQPQHFGDGTRLSIL.

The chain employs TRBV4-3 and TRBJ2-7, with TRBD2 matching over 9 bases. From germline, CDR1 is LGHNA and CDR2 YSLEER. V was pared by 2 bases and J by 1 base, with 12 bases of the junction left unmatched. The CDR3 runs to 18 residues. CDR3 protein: CASSQFKGASGISYEQYF. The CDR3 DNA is TGCGCCAGCAGCCAATTCAAGGGGGCTAGCGGGATATCCTACGAGCAGTACTTC.

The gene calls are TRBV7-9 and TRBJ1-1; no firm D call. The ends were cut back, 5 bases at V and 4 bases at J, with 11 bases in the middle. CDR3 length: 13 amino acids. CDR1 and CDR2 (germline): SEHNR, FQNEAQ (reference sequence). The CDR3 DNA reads TGTGCCAGCAGCCGGGCTGGTGGCACTGAAGCTTTCTTT. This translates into CASSRAGGTEAFF.

The CDR3 sequence is CASSLLGEGSANYGYTF. As DNA, the CDR3 is TGCGCCAGCAGCTTGCTGGGGGAGGGAAGCGCTAACTATGGCTACACCTTC. V and J are TRBV5-1 and TRBJ1-2; D possibly corresponds to TRBD1 (5 bases). CDR1 and CDR2 from the germline V gene are SGHRS and YFSETQ. Trimming removed 1 base at V and 0 bases at J, with 16 bases between. The CDR3 has 17 amino acids.

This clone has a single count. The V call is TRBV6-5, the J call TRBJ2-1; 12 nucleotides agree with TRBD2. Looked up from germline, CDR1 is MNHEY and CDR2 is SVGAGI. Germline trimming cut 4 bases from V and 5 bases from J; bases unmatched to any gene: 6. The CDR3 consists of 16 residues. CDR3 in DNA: TGTGCCAGCAGTTTATTCGGGACTAGCGGGCACAATGAGCAGTTCTTC. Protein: CASSLFGTSGHNEQFF.

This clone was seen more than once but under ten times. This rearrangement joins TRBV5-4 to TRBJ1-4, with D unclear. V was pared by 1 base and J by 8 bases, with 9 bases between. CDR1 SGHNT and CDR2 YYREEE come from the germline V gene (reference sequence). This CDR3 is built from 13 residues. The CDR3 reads CASSLKANEKLFF. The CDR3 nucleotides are TGTGCCAGCAGCTTGAAGGCCAACGAAAAACTGTTTTTT.

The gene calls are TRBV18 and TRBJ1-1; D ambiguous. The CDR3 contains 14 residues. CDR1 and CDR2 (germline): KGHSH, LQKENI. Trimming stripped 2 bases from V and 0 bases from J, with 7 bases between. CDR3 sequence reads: CASSPETVNTEAFF. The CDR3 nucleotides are TGTGCCAGCTCACCAGAGACGGTGAACACTGAAGCTTTCTTT. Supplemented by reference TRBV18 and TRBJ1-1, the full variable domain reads NAGVMQNPRHLVRRRGQEARLRCSPMKGHSHVYWYRQLPEEGLKFMVYLQKENIIDESGMPKERFSAEFPKEGPSILRIQQVVRGDSAAYFCASSPETVNTEAFFGQGTRLTVV.

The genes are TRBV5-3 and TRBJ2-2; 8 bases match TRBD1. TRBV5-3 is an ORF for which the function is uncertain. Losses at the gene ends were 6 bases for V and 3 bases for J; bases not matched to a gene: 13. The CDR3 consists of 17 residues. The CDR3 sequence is CARITHITTGDTGELFF. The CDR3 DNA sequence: TGTGCCAGAATTACACATATAACGACAGGGGACACCGGGGAGCTGTTTTTT.

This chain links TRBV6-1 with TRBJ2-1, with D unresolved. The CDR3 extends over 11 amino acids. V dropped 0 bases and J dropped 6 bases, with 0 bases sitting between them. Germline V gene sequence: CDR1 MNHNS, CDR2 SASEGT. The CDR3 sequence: CASSEANEQFF. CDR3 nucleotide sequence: TGTGCCAGCAGTGAAGCCAATGAGCAGTTCTTC.

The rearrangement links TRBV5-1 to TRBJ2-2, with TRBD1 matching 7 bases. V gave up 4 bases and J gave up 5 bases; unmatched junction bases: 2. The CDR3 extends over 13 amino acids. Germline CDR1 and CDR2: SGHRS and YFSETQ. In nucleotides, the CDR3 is TGCGCCAGCAGCCCACAGGGGACCGGGGAGCTGTTTTTT. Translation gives CASSPQGTGELFF.

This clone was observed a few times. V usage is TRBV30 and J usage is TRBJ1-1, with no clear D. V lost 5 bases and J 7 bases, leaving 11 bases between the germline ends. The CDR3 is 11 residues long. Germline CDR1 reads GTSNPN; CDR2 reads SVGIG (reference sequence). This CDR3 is CAWGYGIEAFF. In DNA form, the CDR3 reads TGTGCCTGGGGATACGGCATTGAAGCTTTCTTT.

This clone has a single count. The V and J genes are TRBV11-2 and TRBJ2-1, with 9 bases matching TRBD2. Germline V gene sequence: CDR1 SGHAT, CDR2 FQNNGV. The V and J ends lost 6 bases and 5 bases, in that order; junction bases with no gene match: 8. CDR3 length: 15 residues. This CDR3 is CASRGLAGANNEQFF. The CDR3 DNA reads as TGTGCCAGCAGGGGTTTAGCGGGAGCAAACAATGAGCAGTTCTTC.

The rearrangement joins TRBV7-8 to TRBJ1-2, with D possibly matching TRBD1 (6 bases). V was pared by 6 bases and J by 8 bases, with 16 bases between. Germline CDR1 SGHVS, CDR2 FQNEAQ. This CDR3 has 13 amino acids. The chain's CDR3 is CASSQAGGNGYTF. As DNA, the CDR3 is TGTGCCAGCAGTCAAGCGGGGGGCAACGGCTACACCTTC.

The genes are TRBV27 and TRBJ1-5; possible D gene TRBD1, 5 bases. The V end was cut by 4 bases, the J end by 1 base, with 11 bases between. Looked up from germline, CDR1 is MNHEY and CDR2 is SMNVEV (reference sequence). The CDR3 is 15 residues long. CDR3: CASSSVGGSNQPQHF. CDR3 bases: TGTGCCAGCAGTTCCGTCGGGGGGAGCAATCAGCCCCAGCATTTT.